A single sample gave rise to the 16 T cell receptor beta chains below, sequenced in a study of blood T cell repertoires in COVID-19 (TCRdb year 2020). Library method: the immunoSEQ multiplex PCR assay. TCRdb limited this immuneACCESS table to in-frame rearrangements with V and J called. A share of clones is missing; checked studies link under half to unresolved V genes, and the rest is unexplained. The sample yields roughly 160,000 clones; under 85% were counted once. The top ten hold approximately 12% of the sample. Input material: PBMCs or T cells enriched from blood (not recorded which). The receptor set was obtained from a man over 45 who had recovered from COVID-19.

The chain combines TRBV7-2 with TRBJ2-3; D not certain. Per germline, CDR1 SGHTA and CDR2 FQGNSA. Trimming stripped 0 bases from V and 1 base from J, with 5 bases between. CDR3 length: 14 residues. This CDR3 reads CASSLARRTDTQYF. The CDR3 nucleotides are TGTGCCAGCAGCTTAGCCAGGCGCACAGATACGCAGTATTTT.

For the CDR3, the DNA is TGTGCCAGCAGCTTAAACGCCGGAGTCTATGGCTACACCTTC. Amino acids: CASSLNAGVYGYTF. The V gene is TRBV11-2, the J gene TRBJ1-2; D not certain. From germline, CDR1 is SGHAT and CDR2 FQNNGV. V was trimmed by 2 bases and J by 4 bases, leaving 11 bases between them. CDR3 length: 14 residues. Filled out from reference TRBV11-2 and TRBJ1-2, the complete variable domain reads EAGVAQSPRYKIIEKRQSVAFWCNPISGHATLYWYQQILGQGPKLLIQFQNNGVVDDSQLPKDRFSAERLKGVDSTLKIQPAKLEDSAVYLCASSLNAGVYGYTFGSGTRLTVV.

The CDR3 DNA reads TGCAGCGTTACCGACAGCTTCTCTGGAAACACCATATATTTT. Amino acids: CSVTDSFSGNTIYF. This chain connects TRBV29-1 to TRBJ1-3; TRBD1 might be the D (5 bases). CDR1 SQVTM and CDR2 ANQGSEA come from the germline V gene. Trimming shortened V by 5 bases and J by 0 bases, and 11 bases separated the two germline ends. This CDR3 comprises 14 residues.

There are a few counts of this clone. The chain recombines TRBV2 with TRBJ2-3; possible D gene TRBD2, 5 bases. The CDR3 is 15 residues long. CDR1 and CDR2 from the germline V gene are SNHLY and FYNNEI. The V and J ends lost 5 bases and 6 bases respectively, with 18 bases between them. The CDR3 loop reads CASSPSSRGADTQYF. As DNA, the CDR3 is TGTGCCAGCAGTCCCTCCTCCCGGGGAGCCGATACGCAGTATTTT.

This chain joins TRBV5-1 and TRBJ2-1; 9 positions agree with TRBD2. With 6 bases clipped from V and 5 bases from J, the junction kept 12 bases outside the gene matches. CDR1 is SGHRS, CDR2 YFSETQ, per germline. The CDR3 has 16 amino acids. CDR3 region: CASTLSGGDFHNEQFF. The CDR3 DNA is TGCGCCAGCACCCTTAGCGGGGGAGACTTTCACAATGAGCAGTTCTTC.

The chain is built from TRBV6-5 and TRBJ1-2; 10 bases agree with TRBD1. V dropped 7 bases and J dropped 5; count of bases not matched to a gene: 7. The CDR3 has 14 residues. Germline CDR1 and CDR2: MNHEY and SVGAGI. The CDR3 is CASITGTGDYGYTF. DNA for the CDR3: TGTGCCAGCATTACCGGGACAGGGGATTATGGCTACACCTTC.

V and J are TRBV18 and TRBJ1-2; 7 bases are a match to TRBD1. Germline assignment: CDR1 KGHSH and CDR2 LQKENI. V shed 3 bases and J 0 bases; nucleotides not matched to a gene: 4. This CDR3 is 15 amino acids long. The CDR3 nucleotides are TGTGCCAGCTCACCGGGACAGCCCACTAACTATGGCTACACCTTC. It specifies CASSPGQPTNYGYTF.

This sequence joins TRBV19 and TRBJ1-1; D may be TRBD1 (5 bases). V was clipped by 1 base and J by 4 bases, with 7 bases between them. This CDR3 contains 13 residues. CDR1 is LNHDA and CDR2 is SQIVND in the germline V gene (reference sequence). CDR3 amino acids: CASSIAQGTEAFF. The CDR3 DNA sequence: TGTGCCAGTAGTATAGCCCAGGGCACTGAAGCTTTCTTT.

The chain is built from TRBV10-3 and TRBJ2-1; the D gene is possibly TRBD2 (6 bases). CDR3 length: 16 amino acids. Germline CDR1 is ENHRY and CDR2 is SYGVKD. V shed 3 bases and J shed 1 base, with 13 bases lying between them. The CDR3 loop reads CAISDAGTGSYNEQFF. In nucleotides, the CDR3 is TGTGCCATCAGTGATGCCGGGACTGGTTCCTACAATGAGCAGTTCTTC.

This clone has a count of ten or more. The rearrangement joins TRBV2 to TRBJ1-1, with D unclear. Trimming pared 4 bases from V and 5 bases from J, leaving 14 bases between. The CDR3 contains 14 residues. The germline V gene encodes CDR1 SNHLY and CDR2 FYNNEI. CDR3: CASSVSGSRTEAFF. The CDR3 nucleotides are TGTGCCAGCAGTGTATCTGGGAGTCGGACTGAAGCTTTCTTT.

With respect to this clone: Other DNA variants within this sample encode the same CDR3. This chain connects TRBV6-2 or TRBV6-3 to TRBJ1-5; D uncertain. Trimming took 7 bases from V and 0 from J, leaving 13 bases between them. CDR3 length equals 15 residues. Per the germline V gene, CDR1 is MNHEY and CDR2 is SVGEGT. The CDR3 DNA reads as TGTGCCAGCACCCCGGGAGGCTATAGCAATCAGCCCCAGCATTTT. This translates into CASTPGGYSNQPQHF.

This sequence joins TRBV27 and TRBJ1-5; maybe TRBD1 (5 bases). This CDR3 has 17 amino acids. Germline CDR1 MNHEY, CDR2 SMNVEV (reference sequence). Trimming cost V 3 bases and J 1 base, with 16 bases left between them. CDR3 in amino acids: CASSFRSGGGSNQPQHF. The CDR3, as DNA: TGTGCCAGCAGTTTTAGGTCGGGGGGTGGAAGCAATCAGCCCCAGCATTTT.

In its sample, this clone was seen once. This chain connects TRBV6-5 to TRBJ1-5; 7 nucleotides agree with TRBD1. V shed 5 bases, J shed 4 bases, and the junction held 8 bases outside the gene matches. This CDR3 is 15 amino acids long. Germline V CDR1 and CDR2: MNHEY, SVGAGI. The CDR3 sequence: CASSITGVPNQPQHF. In DNA form, the CDR3 reads TGTGCCAGCAGTATAACAGGGGTCCCTAATCAGCCCCAGCATTTT.

V gene TRBV15 combines with J gene TRBJ2-7, with a possible D match to TRBD2 (7 bases). From germline, CDR1 is LNHNV and CDR2 YYDKDF (reference sequence). V was pared by 0 bases and J by 8 bases, with 14 bases between. The CDR3 extends over 14 amino acids. The CDR3 sequence: CATSRDKGGSKQYF. CDR3 coding DNA: TGTGCCACCAGCAGAGATAAGGGGGGGAGTAAGCAGTACTTC. Drawing the rest from reference TRBV15 and TRBJ2-7, the complete variable domain is DAMVIQNPRYQVTQFGKPVTLSCSQTLNHNVMYWYQQKSSQAPKLLFHYYDKDFNNEADTPDNFQSRRPNTSFCFLDIRSPGLGDTAMYLCATSRDKGGSKQYFGPGTRLTVT.

The chain couples TRBV19 to TRBJ1-6; tentative D call: TRBD1 (5 bases). CDR3 length: 14 amino acids. CDR1 is LNHDA and CDR2 is SQIVND in the germline V gene (reference sequence). V lost 5 bases and J 8 bases, leaving 13 bases between the germline ends. CDR3 DNA sequence: TGTGCCAGTAGTTCCCGACAGCTCGATTCACCCCTCCACTTT. Amino acid sequence: CASSSRQLDSPLHF.

This chain joins TRBV7-9 and TRBJ1-6, with a weak D call TRBD1 (5 bases). CDR3 size: 15 residues. The germline V gene encodes CDR1 SEHNR and CDR2 FQNEAQ (reference sequence). The V end lost 0 bases, the J end lost 7 bases, and 10 bases lay between the germline ends. CDR3 protein: CASSLAGGQNSPLHF. In DNA, the CDR3 is TGTGCCAGCAGCTTAGCGGGCGGACAAAATTCACCCCTCCACTTT.